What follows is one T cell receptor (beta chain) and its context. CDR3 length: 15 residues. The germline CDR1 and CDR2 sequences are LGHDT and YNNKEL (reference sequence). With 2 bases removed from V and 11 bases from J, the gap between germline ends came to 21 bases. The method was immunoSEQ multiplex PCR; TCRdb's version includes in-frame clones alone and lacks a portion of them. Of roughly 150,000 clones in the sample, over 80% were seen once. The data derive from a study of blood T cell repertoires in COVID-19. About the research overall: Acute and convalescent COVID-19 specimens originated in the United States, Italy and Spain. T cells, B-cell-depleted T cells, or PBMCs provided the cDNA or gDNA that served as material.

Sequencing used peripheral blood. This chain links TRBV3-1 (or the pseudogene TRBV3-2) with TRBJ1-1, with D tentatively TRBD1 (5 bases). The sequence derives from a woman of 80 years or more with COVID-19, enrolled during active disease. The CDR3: CASSQSGGSSGRAFF. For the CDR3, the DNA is TGTGCCAGCAGCCAATCTGGGGGGAGTTCAGGACGGGCTTTCTTT.